These 25 T cell receptor beta chains originate from one sample sequenced in a study of molecular identifiers for immune sequencing clone quantification. TCRdb fed the PCR reads into MiXCR, producing one record per CDR3 protein. The profile covers hundreds of thousands of distinct CDR3 sequences, with 25% appearing a single time and about 0.78% taken by the ten largest. The sample comprised naive CD8+ T cells from blood, with Jurkat cell RNA spiked in. Described subset: FACS-sorted CD8+CD4-CCR7+CD45RA+ naive T cells. The source is a human donor in good health. Some libraries in this study had Jurkat cell RNA spiked in.

Comments on this clonotype: Relative to the germline gene, one junction end is altered; a read error may explain this. This chain connects TRBV5-1 to TRBJ2-7; the D gene is possibly TRBD2 (5 bases). CDR1 SGHRS and CDR2 YFSETQ come from the germline V gene. This CDR3 has 16 residues. This chain's CDR3 is CASSLGVRLGVDERYF. Here the CDR3 DNA reads TGCGCCAGCAGCTTGGGGGTTAGGTTGGGAGTAGACGAGCGGTACTTC.

The sample holds a few counts of this clonotype. The chain's CDR3 is CSEGVWETQYF. CDR3 sequence (DNA): TGCAGCGAAGGGGTGTGGGAGACCCAGTACTTC. V usage is TRBV29-1 and J usage is TRBJ2-5; maybe TRBD1 (5 bases). Trimming took off 7 bases at V and 5 bases at J, with 11 bases between the two ends. This CDR3 has 11 amino acids. Germline assignment: CDR1 SQVTM and CDR2 ANQGSEA.

This clonotype was observed a handful of times. V and J are TRBV4-3 and TRBJ2-3, with D perhaps TRBD2 (6 bases). The CDR3 contains 15 residues. Trimming cost V 0 bases and J 2 bases, with 9 bases left between them. Germline values: CDR1 LGHNA, CDR2 YSLEER. The CDR3 nucleotides read TGCGCCAGCAGCCAAGAGCGGGGTTTCACAGATACGCAGTATTTT. Its protein is CASSQERGFTDTQYF.

This clonotype was seen ten or more times. The J gene is TRBJ1-5, the V gene TRBV6-5; 8 bases are a match to TRBD1. In germline, CDR1 is MNHEY, CDR2 SVGAGI. CDR3 length: 16 amino acids. Trimming cost V 7 bases and J 3 bases; bases outside gene matches: 11. The CDR3 bases are TGTGCCAGCAACCCCTCAAACAGGGGGTTCAATCAGCCCCAGCATTTT. Its protein product is CASNPSNRGFNQPQHF.

This clonotype has a handful of counts. This chain joins TRBV20-1 and TRBJ2-4; the match to TRBD2 covers 9 bases. The CDR3 covers 16 residues. Trimming at V came to 4 bases and at J to 2 bases, leaving 9 bases not matched to a gene. Germline V gene sequence: CDR1 DFQATT, CDR2 SNEGSKA (reference sequence). The chain's CDR3 is CSAILRRGGPKNIQYF. The CDR3 nucleotides are TGCAGTGCTATTTTAAGGCGGGGGGGCCCCAAAAACATTCAGTACTTC.

This clonotype was recorded a few times. The V and J genes are TRBV7-9 and TRBJ1-2; 7 bases match TRBD1. The germline CDR1 and CDR2 sequences are SEHNR and FQNEAQ (reference sequence). The CDR3 length is 15 residues. J lost 4 bases, V lost 4 bases, and 9 bases had no gene match. CDR3 in DNA: TGTGCCAGCAGCTCACAGGGGTTGCTAGGCTATGGCTACACCTTC. Protein sequence: CASSSQGLLGYGYTF.

About this clonotype itself: The junction and the germline gene differ at one end; a read error may be behind it. CDR3: CATSAGTTGDNQPQHF. The CDR3 coding sequence is TGTGCCACCAGTGCCGGTACTACAGGGGACAATCAGCCCCAGCATTTT. The J gene is TRBJ1-5, the V gene TRBV10-3; 7 bases align to TRBD1. Germline V gene sequence: CDR1 ENHRY, CDR2 SYGVKD. This CDR3 comprises 16 residues.

In regard to this clonotype: The junction differs from germline at one of its ends, possibly a read error. The V gene is TRBV19, the J gene TRBJ1-5; maybe TRBD1 (5 bases). Per the germline V gene, CDR1 is LNHDA and CDR2 is SQIVND (reference sequence). The CDR3 runs to 13 residues. The CDR3 bases are TGTGCCGGTAGTATCACCGCCGGGGGGCCCCAGCATTTT. This encodes CAGSITAGGPQHF.

This clonotype was recorded many times. The V and J genes are TRBV29-1 and TRBJ1-5; D possibly corresponds to TRBD1 (5 bases). CDR1 is SQVTM, CDR2 ANQGSEA, per germline. The CDR3 extends over 17 amino acids. V lost 6 bases to trimming and J lost 0 bases, with 21 bases between them. The CDR3 here is CSVRARVPIYSNQPQHF. CDR3 coding DNA: TGCAGCGTCAGGGCACGCGTCCCCATTTATAGCAATCAGCCCCAGCATTTT.

This clonotype was detected only once. A much larger clone is a single base away; this may be a read error. The chain uses TRBV7-9 and TRBJ2-3; D is uncertain. This CDR3 contains 12 residues. CDR1 and CDR2 from the germline V gene are SEHNR and FQNEAQ (reference sequence). CDR3 bases: TGTGTCAGCAGCGCCCCTATAGATACGCAGTATTTT. This translates into CVSSAPIDTQYF.

This clonotype was counted at least ten times. The gene calls are TRBV2 and TRBJ2-7, with 8 bases identical to TRBD1. J lost 6 bases, V lost 2 bases, and 9 bases had no gene match. This CDR3 spans 15 amino acids. Germline CDR1 reads SNHLY; CDR2 reads FYNNEI. The CDR3 nucleotides read TGTGCCAGCAGTGAACCAGGGGGCGGGGTTCCCGAGCAGTACTTC. Translated: CASSEPGGGVPEQYF.

This clonotype was detected many times. The chain combines TRBV19 with TRBJ1-3; D is unresolved. V was pared by 3 bases and J by 4 bases, with 10 bases between. CDR1 is LNHDA, CDR2 SQIVND, per germline (reference sequence). CDR3 length: 14 amino acids. The CDR3 reads CASSIRILGNTIYF. The CDR3 DNA sequence: TGTGCCAGTAGTATCCGGATCCTGGGAAACACCATATATTTT.

Concerning this clonotype itself: This may come from a read error, since a much larger clone is one base off. The gene calls are TRBV28 and TRBJ2-7, with 7 bases lining up with TRBD2. Germline V CDR1 and CDR2: MDHEN, SYDVKM. The CDR3 contains 14 residues. In DNA, the CDR3 is TGTGCCACCTTCAGGCTAGCGGCCTCCTACGCGCAGTACTTC. Encoded protein: CATFRLAASYAQYF.

This clonotype was counted between two and nine times. The V and J genes are TRBV7-9 and TRBJ1-4, with a possible D match to TRBD1 (5 bases). Germline CDR1 and CDR2: SEHNR and FQNEAQ (reference sequence). This CDR3 contains 16 residues. V was clipped by 5 bases and J by 5 bases, with 18 bases between them. The CDR3 coding sequence is TGTGCCAGCAGCCCCCCTAGAGGAGGGGTAAATGAAAAACTGTTTTTT. This translates into CASSPPRGGVNEKLFF.

In regard to this clonotype: A much more abundant neighbour one base away suggests this may be a read error. The chain uses TRBV6-5 and TRBJ2-7; tentative D call: TRBD2 (6 bases). Germline CDR1 is MNHEY and CDR2 is SVGAGI. The CDR3 has 15 residues. CDR3 sequence (DNA): TGTGCCGGCAGTTACTCGGACTGGGGGGCCTACGAGCAGTACTTC. It translates to CAGSYSDWGAYEQYF.

For this clonotype: A read error may be the cause here, since a much bigger clone is one base away. The J gene is TRBJ2-7, the V gene TRBV28; the D is unclear. Germline CDR1 and CDR2: MDHEN and SYDVKM. CDR3 length equals 14 residues. CDR3 in DNA: TGTGCCAGCAGTTTAGTGCAACGACCCTACGGGCAGTACTTC. The encoded protein is CASSLVQRPYGQYF.

The table lists this clonotype with many counts. The V gene is TRBV4-3, the J gene TRBJ2-5; D might be TRBD1 (6 bases). The CDR3 is 15 residues long. Looked up from germline, CDR1 is LGHNA and CDR2 is YSLEER. Deletions cut 4 bases from V and 5 bases from J, with 17 bases between. CDR3 nucleotide sequence: TGCGCCAGCAGCCCCTACTGGGCCGGACAGGAGACCCAGTACTTC. Its translation is CASSPYWAGQETQYF.

In this sample, this clonotype turned up many times. This chain uses TRBV12-3 or TRBV12-4 with TRBJ2-3, with TRBD1 as a possible D gene (5 bases). V dropped 7 bases and J dropped 5 bases, with 10 bases sitting between them. The CDR3 is 12 residues long. Here the CDR3 reads CASTPGQDTQYF. The CDR3, as DNA: TGTGCCAGCACTCCAGGGCAAGATACGCAGTATTTT.

This clonotype was picked up a small number of times. The chain carries TRBV5-6 and TRBJ2-7, with 10 bases that match TRBD2. This CDR3 has 15 amino acids. The ends lost 2 bases at V and 7 bases at J; junction bases unmatched: 9. Germline CDR1 reads SGHDT; CDR2 reads YYEEEE. The CDR3 DNA reads TGTGCCAGCAGCTTAACTAGCGGGGCCTGGTTTGAGCAGTACTTC. This translates into CASSLTSGAWFEQYF.

The gene calls are TRBV7-2 and TRBJ2-1; 14 bases are a match to TRBD2. This CDR3 has 16 residues. The V and J ends lost 5 bases and 8 bases, in that order; junction bases with no gene match: 8. Germline V CDR1 and CDR2: SGHTA, FQGNSA. Written as DNA, the CDR3 is TGTGCCAGCAGCCCCGGGACTAGCGGGAGTCGGGATGAGCAGTTCTTC. It codes for CASSPGTSGSRDEQFF.

This chain joins TRBV12-3 or TRBV12-4 and TRBJ2-7; no clear D. This CDR3 region has 12 residues. V dropped 6 bases and J dropped 7 bases, with 13 bases sitting between them. The DNA for the CDR3 is TGTGCCAGCAGCCCGACCAAGGTGGAGCAGTACTTC. Translating gives CASSPTKVEQYF.

As for this clonotype: One end of the junction fails to match germline, which may point to a read error. The rearrangement uses TRBV4-3 and TRBJ2-7; unclear D gene. This CDR3 is built from 14 residues. Germline V gene data show CDR1 as LGHNA and CDR2 as YSLEER. DNA for the CDR3: TGCACCAGCAGCCCCTCCCACTCTGACTACGAGCAGTACTTC. As protein: CTSSPSHSDYEQYF.

With respect to this clonotype: This may stem from a read error, because a much larger clone lies one nucleotide away. This chain joins TRBV2 and TRBJ2-3; 9 bases agree with TRBD2. The length of the CDR3 is 15 residues. Germline loops: CDR1 SNHLY, CDR2 FYNNEI. The chain's CDR3 is CASSETGLAADMQYF. In DNA, the CDR3 is TGTGCCAGCAGTGAGACGGGACTAGCCGCAGATATGCAGTATTTT.

This clonotype showed up just a few times. V gene TRBV29-1 combines with J gene TRBJ1-2, with TRBD1 as a possible D gene (5 bases). This CDR3 has 11 amino acids. Trimming cost V 6 bases and J 8 bases, with 13 bases left between them. CDR1 SQVTM and CDR2 ANQGSEA come from the germline V gene. The CDR3 DNA reads as TGCAGCGTCGGGGGGGATTGGGGCTACACCTTC. It codes for CSVGGDWGYTF.

This clonotype appeared many times. CDR3 sequence reads: CSVPLNTEAFF. The CDR3 DNA follows: TGCAGCGTCCCTCTGAACACTGAAGCTTTCTTT. The chain joins TRBV29-1 to TRBJ1-1; D gene unclear. V was clipped by 6 bases and J by 0 bases, with 5 bases between them. Germline V gene data show CDR1 as SQVTM and CDR2 as ANQGSEA. There are 11 residues in the CDR3.